These T cell receptor beta chains were read from a single sample in a study of blood T cell repertoires in COVID-19. Sequencing used immunoSEQ multiplex PCR; TCRdb keeps in-frame clones, though not all of them. Of 250,000 to 350,000 clones in the sample, approximately 84% were seen once. Sequenced input: peripheral blood. The receptors shown here come from a human donor with COVID-19, enrolled during active disease. The donor label of this sample is uncertain. The CDR3 runs from the conserved cysteine through the conserved F or W. A D gene is named only where the DNA matches it firmly. Size is stated for part of the rows, as once, few or many counts, or as a class when the clone is expanded.

. | TRBJ1-1 | TRBV5-6 | few | CASSLSGMNTEAFF | TGTGCCAGCAGCTTATCAGGGATGAACACTGAAGCTTTCTTT
TRBD1 | TRBJ1-2 | TRBV6-5 | few | CASSTGQGGYTF | TGTGCCAGCAGTACCGGACAGGGTGGCTACACCTTC
TRBD2 | TRBJ2-2 | TRBV28 | . | CASSRTSGSVGELFF | TGTGCCAGCAGTAGGACTAGCGGGAGTGTCGGGGAGCTGTTTTTT
. | TRBJ1-3 | TRBV3-1/TRBV3-2 | . | CASSSTSSSGNTIYF | TGTGCCAGCAGCTCTACTTCGAGCTCTGGAAACACCATATATTTT
TRBD1 | TRBJ1-2 | TRBV2 | . | CASSPTGGVGGYTF | TGTGCCAGCAGCCCGACAGGGGGCGTAGGTGGCTACACCTTC
. | TRBJ2-4 | TRBV7-9 | . | CASSSFSIVSKNIQYF | TGTGCCAGCAGCTCCTTCTCCATAGTGAGCAAAAACATTCAGTACTTC
TRBD2 | TRBJ2-3 | TRBV5-4 | . | CASSLGLAEFTDTQYF | TGTGCCAGCAGCTTAGGGCTAGCGGAGTTCACAGATACGCAGTATTTT
. | TRBJ2-3 | TRBV5-1 | . | CASRPGLNTDTQYF | TGCGCCAGCCGTCCGGGACTTAACACAGATACGCAGTATTTT
TRBD1 | TRBJ2-5 | TRBV28 | few | CASSITGDQETQYF | TGTGCCAGCAGTATCACAGGGGATCAAGAGACCCAGTACTTC
TRBD1 | TRBJ1-1 | TRBV5-1 | . | CASSEFGTETEAFF | TGCGCCAGCAGCGAGTTCGGGACAGAAACTGAAGCTTTCTTT
TRBD1 | TRBJ1-1 | TRBV11-2 | . | CASSSDRGTEAFF | TGTGCCAGCAGCTCCGACAGGGGCACTGAAGCTTTCTTT
. | TRBJ1-5 | TRBV2 | . | CASSVAGRRSNQPQHF | TGTGCCAGCAGTGTGGCAGGGCGAAGAAGCAATCAGCCCCAGCATTTT
. | TRBJ1-1 | TRBV9 | . | CASSVRGNTEAFF | TGTGCCAGCAGCGTCAGGGGGAACACTGAAGCTTTCTTT
. | TRBJ2-7 | TRBV12-3/TRBV12-4 | . | CASSPPGVYEQYF | TGTGCCAGCAGTCCCCCAGGGGTCTACGAGCAGTACTTC
TRBD2 | TRBJ2-1 | TRBV7-3 | once | CASSLLRGTSGAGRLFF | TGTGCCAGCAGCTTACTCCGGGGAACTAGCGGTGCAGGAAGGCTGTTCTTC
. | TRBJ1-1 | TRBV25-1 | few | CASSESMSLNTEAFF | TGTGCCAGCAGTGAATCTATGTCTCTGAACACTGAAGCTTTCTTT
TRBD1 | TRBJ1-1 | TRBV27 | . | CASSLSGTGYTEAFF | TGTGCCAGCAGTTTGTCCGGGACAGGGTACACTGAAGCTTTCTTT
. | TRBJ1-6 | TRBV4-3 | . | CASSQDPSSYNSPLHF | TGCGCCAGCAGCCAAGACCCGAGCTCCTATAATTCACCCCTCCACTTT
. | TRBJ2-5 | TRBV7-3 | . | CASSLRRQETQYF | TGTGCCAGCAGCTTACGCAGACAAGAGACCCAGTACTTC
. | TRBJ1-1 | TRBV7-3 | . | CASSSTLQGVCMNTEAFF | TGTGCCAGCAGTTCCACACTACAGGGAGTTTGCATGAACACTGAAGCTTTCTTT
TRBD2 | TRBJ2-7 | TRBV18 | few | CASSPTTSGSPNEQYF | TGTGCCAGCTCACCGACGACTAGCGGGAGTCCTAACGAGCAGTACTTC
. | TRBJ2-1 | TRBV13 | few | CASSSSRGFLEGEQFF | TGTGCCAGCAGCTCTTCCCGGGGTTTCCTAGAGGGTGAGCAGTTCTTC
. | TRBJ1-1 | TRBV20-1 | . | CSASGHSNTEAFF | TGCAGTGCTAGTGGACACTCGAACACTGAAGCTTTCTTT
TRBD1 | TRBJ2-5 | TRBV5-6 | . | CASSLTGGETQYF | TGTGCCAGCAGCTTGACAGGGGGCGAGACCCAGTACTTC
. | TRBJ1-2 | TRBV20-1 | . | CSARTYRGYTF | TGCAGTGCTAGGACATATCGCGGCTACACCTTC
. | TRBJ2-2 | TRBV7-2 | few | CASSLVGGNTGELFF | TGTGCCAGCAGCTTAGTTGGCGGGAACACCGGGGAGCTGTTTTTT
. | TRBJ1-3 | TRBV6-6 | few | CASRWLAGDRTNTIYF | TGTGCCAGCAGATGGTTGGCAGGGGATCGGACAAACACCATATATTTT
TRBD1 | TRBJ1-1 | TRBV2 | once | CASTIRGTGETEAFF | TGTGCCAGCACCATTAGGGGAACAGGGGAGACTGAAGCTTTCTTT
. | TRBJ2-7 | TRBV7-2 | . | CASSTAGTGSYEQYF | TGTGCCAGCAGCACCGCCGGGACTGGGTCCTACGAGCAGTACTTC
. | TRBJ1-2 | TRBV3-1/TRBV3-2 | few | CASSQRGAGYGYTF | TGTGCCAGCAGCCAACGGGGGGCCGGCTATGGCTACACCTTC
. | TRBJ1-5 | TRBV19 | . | CASSIAADSGFGNQPQHF | TGTGCCAGTAGTATAGCCGCCGATTCGGGGTTTGGGAATCAGCCCCAGCATTTT
TRBD1 | TRBJ1-1 | TRBV28 | . | CASRGSAGGRGTEAFF | TGTGCCAGCAGGGGGAGCGCAGGGGGCCGGGGCACTGAAGCTTTCTTT
TRBD1 | TRBJ1-2 | TRBV5-4 | . | CASSMDRIYGYTF | TGTGCCAGCAGCATGGACAGGATCTATGGCTACACCTTC
TRBD2 | TRBJ2-5 | TRBV7-2 | . | CASSLEGTSGGVQETQYF | TGTGCCAGCAGCTTAGAGGGGACTAGCGGGGGGGTCCAAGAGACCCAGTACTTC
. | TRBJ1-6 | TRBV7-2 | . | CASSPQGGSASPLHF | TGTGCCAGCAGCCCCCAGGGAGGGAGTGCTTCACCCCTCCACTTT
TRBD1 | TRBJ1-4 | TRBV5-1 | . | CASSSGQATNEKLFF | TGCGCCAGCAGCTCTGGACAGGCAACTAATGAAAAACTGTTTTTT
TRBD1 | TRBJ2-3 | TRBV2 | . | CASSPDRGYTDTQYF | TGTGCCAGCAGTCCGGACAGGGGCTACACAGATACGCAGTATTTT